This TCR beta chain was documented in a study of blood T cell repertoires in COVID-19. V lost 0 bases to trimming and J lost 0 bases; unmatched junction nucleotides: 11. The CDR3 runs 19 residues. Looked up from germline, CDR1 is SGHRS and CDR2 is YFSETQ. Using immunoSEQ multiplex PCR, the repertoire was profiled, and TCRdb retains in-frame clones only, with some absent. In the table there are around 300,000 clones, 80% to 90% of which are singletons. The chain combines TRBV5-1 with TRBJ2-1; 8 nucleotides agree with TRBD2. Sequenced material: peripheral blood. The sequence came from a woman in her 70s with acute or convalescent COVID-19. CDR3: CASSLGRKVAGSSYNEQFF. The CDR3 nucleotides read TGCGCCAGCAGCTTGGGGAGGAAGGTAGCGGGGAGCTCCTACAATGAGCAGTTCTTC.